The 20 T cell receptor beta chains reported below all come from one sample, sequenced in a study of siplizumab effects on memory and regulatory T cells. The table came from immunoSEQ multiplex PCR; TCRdb's copy has only in-frame clones and leaves some out. This table has around 95,000 clones, 85% to 95% appearing once. Sequencing was done on a sample of non-Treg CD4+ T cells sorted from blood. The receptors were sampled from a human donor in good health.

This chain connects TRBV2 to TRBJ2-3, with a possible D match to TRBD1 (5 bases). This CDR3 has 16 residues. Germline V gene lookup returns CDR1 SNHLY and CDR2 FYNNEI. Trimming cost V 5 bases and J 2 bases, with 17 bases left between them. The CDR3 loop reads CASSYSDTRITDTQYF. The CDR3 DNA sequence: TGTGCCAGCAGTTATTCGGACACCCGGATCACAGATACGCAGTATTTT.

The rearrangement joins TRBV18 to TRBJ1-1, with TRBD1 as a possible D gene (6 bases). The ends were cut back, 0 bases at V and 3 bases at J, with 14 bases in the middle. The CDR3 covers 16 residues. Germline V gene sequence: CDR1 KGHSH, CDR2 LQKENI. The CDR3 DNA reads TGTGCCAGCTCACCACCGCGAGGGGGAGGGGACACTGAAGCTTTCTTT. Its translation is CASSPPRGGGDTEAFF.

This chain connects TRBV28 to TRBJ1-1; D is unclear. Germline lookup yields CDR1 MDHEN and CDR2 SYDVKM. V lost 7 bases and J 13 bases, leaving 22 bases between the germline ends. The CDR3 sequence is 13 residues long. In DNA form, the CDR3 reads TGTGCCAGCAATCCTGAGGTGGGCCATCGGGGTTTCTTT. Protein product: CASNPEVGHRGFF.

V is TRBV7-9 and J is TRBJ1-2; 10 nucleotides line up with TRBD1. Germline CDR1 and CDR2: SEHNR and FQNEAQ (reference sequence). The J segment lost 8 bases and the V segment lost 1 base, leaving 10 bases of the junction unmatched. CDR3 length: 16 amino acids. CDR3 sequence: CASSLGTGTGVFGYTF. In nucleotides, the CDR3 is TGTGCCAGCAGCTTAGGGACCGGGACAGGGGTTTTCGGCTACACCTTC.

This clone has just a few counts. The chain is built from TRBV7-9 and TRBJ1-2; perhaps TRBD1 as D (5 bases). CDR1 is SEHNR and CDR2 is FQNEAQ in the germline V gene (reference sequence). This CDR3 has 12 amino acids. V was cut by 5 bases and J by 5 bases, with 9 bases left in between. CDR3 residues: CASSTTEYGYTF. For the CDR3, the DNA is TGTGCCAGCAGCACGACAGAATATGGCTACACCTTC.

The gene calls are TRBV2 and TRBJ1-2, with 10 positions matching TRBD1. CDR1 and CDR2 from the germline V gene are SNHLY and FYNNEI. V shed 4 bases, J shed 4 bases, and the junction held 3 bases outside the gene matches. The CDR3 loop spans 14 amino acids. The DNA of the CDR3 is TGTGCCAGCAGTGGGACAGGGGGTACCTATGGCTACACCTTC. Encoded protein: CASSGTGGTYGYTF.

The chain is built from TRBV6-1 and TRBJ2-5; TRBD1 is a possible D gene (6 bases). Germline CDR1 reads MNHNS; CDR2 reads SASEGT. Between the trimmed V and J ends, which lost 5 bases and 2 bases, there was a span of 15 bases. CDR3 length: 15 residues. The CDR3 DNA follows: TGTGCCAGCAGTCGCACTTCAGGGGCGCAAGAGACCCAGTACTTC. It translates to CASSRTSGAQETQYF.

The gene calls are TRBV29-1 and TRBJ2-3, with 14 positions matching TRBD2. Unmatched junction bases numbered 7, after V lost 4 bases and J lost 4 bases. From germline, CDR1 is SQVTM and CDR2 ANQGSEA. The CDR3 has 16 residues. The CDR3 bases are TGCAGCGTTGTTCCGGGGACTAGCGGGAGTGCAGATACGCAGTATTTT. Residues: CSVVPGTSGSADTQYF.

The chain combines TRBV7-2 with TRBJ1-1; D is perhaps TRBD1 (6 bases). Per the germline V gene, CDR1 is SGHTA and CDR2 is FQGNSA. Between the trimmed V and J ends, which lost 5 bases and 5 bases, there was a span of 18 bases. This CDR3 has 15 amino acids. In nucleotides, the CDR3 is TGTGCCAGCAGCGCCGGGCTTCAGGGGCGTACTGAAGCTTTCTTT. This sequence encodes CASSAGLQGRTEAFF.

This sequence joins TRBV4-2 and TRBJ2-5; D is uncertain. Trimming shortened V by 0 bases and J by 0 bases, and 11 bases separated the two germline ends. Germline lookup yields CDR1 LGHNA and CDR2 YNFKEQ. The CDR3 is 16 amino acids. This CDR3 is CASSQDPGRNQETQYF. The CDR3, as DNA: TGTGCCAGCAGCCAAGATCCCGGACGGAACCAAGAGACCCAGTACTTC.

The chain carries TRBV7-8 and TRBJ1-3; 10 bases fit TRBD1. This CDR3 contains 15 residues. Unmatched junction bases numbered 8, after V lost 4 bases and J lost 8 bases. Germline V gives CDR1 SGHVS, CDR2 FQNEAQ. The CDR3 sequence is CASSSQGTGAYTIYF. Here the CDR3 DNA reads TGTGCCAGCAGCTCCCAGGGGACAGGGGCTTACACCATATATTTT.

J is TRBJ2-7 and V is TRBV10-3, with 7 positions matching TRBD1. CDR3 length equals 12 residues. Germline V gene data show CDR1 as ENHRY and CDR2 as SYGVKD. V trimming: 10 bases; J trimming: 4 bases; junction bases outside the gene matches: 7. The CDR3: CATNPGQYEQYF. DNA for the CDR3: TGTGCCACCAACCCGGGACAGTACGAGCAGTACTTC.

The J gene is TRBJ2-7, the V gene TRBV18; a weak D match, TRBD2 (6 bases). Germline V CDR1 and CDR2: KGHSH, LQKENI. The CDR3 is 14 residues long. V lost 2 bases and J 2 bases, leaving 10 bases between the germline ends. The CDR3 here is CASSPAGSTYEQYF. The DNA for the CDR3 is TGTGCCAGCTCACCAGCGGGAAGCACCTACGAGCAGTACTTC.

The V gene is TRBV5-6, the J gene TRBJ1-1, with D unclear. The V and J ends lost 4 bases and 4 bases respectively, with 20 bases between them. Per the germline V gene, CDR1 is SGHDT and CDR2 is YYEEEE. The CDR3 extends over 16 amino acids. In DNA form, the CDR3 reads TGTGCCAGCAGCCCACGGATCGGCCCAAAGGCCACTGAAGCTTTCTTT. Protein sequence: CASSPRIGPKATEAFF. The full variable domain, with the rest looked up from reference TRBV5-6 and TRBJ1-1, is DAGVTQSPTHLIKTRGQQVTLRCSPKSGHDTVSWYQQALGQGPQFIFQYYEEEERQRGNFPDRFSGHQFPNYSSELNVNALLLGDSALYLCASSPRIGPKATEAFFGQGTRLTVV.

V is TRBV5-6 and J is TRBJ2-3; D uncertain. CDR1 and CDR2 (germline): SGHDT, YYEEEE. The CDR3 contains 14 residues. Trimming shortened V by 2 bases and J by 2 bases, and 9 bases separated the two germline ends. CDR3 nucleotides: TGTGCCAGCAGCTTCGCGGACCCCACAGATACGCAGTATTTT. It yields the protein CASSFADPTDTQYF.

The chain couples TRBV11-2 to TRBJ2-7, with no clear D. The germline gives CDR1 SGHAT, CDR2 FQNNGV. The CDR3 runs to 13 residues. V lost 1 base and J 2 bases, leaving 6 bases between the germline ends. The CDR3 region has the DNA TGTGCCAGCAGCTTAGGGCTTACCTACGAGCAGTACTTC. Translation gives CASSLGLTYEQYF.

This CDR3 reads CASSGGLAGPGSTDTQYF. CDR3 nucleotides: TGTGCCAGCAGTGGGGGACTAGCGGGACCCGGAAGCACAGATACGCAGTATTTT. The V call is TRBV6-1, the J call TRBJ2-3; TRBD2 aligns across 13 bases. V was pared by 4 bases and J by 0 bases, with 7 bases of the junction left unmatched. Germline V gene sequence: CDR1 MNHNS, CDR2 SASEGT. The CDR3 loop spans 18 amino acids.

The chain couples TRBV11-2 to TRBJ2-5; TRBD1 aligns across 9 bases. CDR1 is SGHAT and CDR2 is FQNNGV in the germline V gene. J lost 2 bases, V lost 3 bases, and 13 bases had no gene match. This CDR3 has 18 residues. CDR3 DNA: TGTGCCAGCAGCTTGGACAGATCTAGGACAGGGGTACAAGAGACCCAGTACTTC. Translation: CASSLDRSRTGVQETQYF.

The J gene is TRBJ1-1, the V gene TRBV5-4; no firm D call. In germline, CDR1 is SGHNT, CDR2 YYREEE (reference sequence). The germline V and J ends were trimmed by 6 bases and 4 bases, with 13 bases remaining between them. This CDR3 has 13 residues. In DNA, the CDR3 is TGTGCCAGCATAGCTTCGGAACGCACTGAAGCTTTCTTT. Translating it yields CASIASERTEAFF.

The chain couples TRBV11-2 to TRBJ2-1, with a possible D match to TRBD2 (5 bases). CDR1 and CDR2 (germline): SGHAT, FQNNGV. The V end was cut by 4 bases, the J end by 0 bases, with 13 bases between. The CDR3 spans 16 residues. In DNA form, the CDR3 reads TGTGCCAGCAGCTCCCAAGCGGCGAACTCCTACAATGAGCAGTTCTTC. It specifies CASSSQAANSYNEQFF.